These 17 T cell receptor beta chains came from one sample sequenced in a study of metastatic and nonmetastatic thyroid tumors. TCRdb re-processed the PCR reads through MiXCR. Counted here are fewer than 35,000 clones, just under 30% occurring once; the ten biggest clones make up 30%. The entire patient cohort was treatment-naive prior to thyroid surgery. Sample: blood. These TCRs come from a female donor with papillary thyroid cancer or a benign thyroid nodule (not recorded which). Some clones in this sample may be carry-over from other donors' samples.

There are many counts of this clone. The chain recombines TRBV11-1 with TRBJ2-1; 11 bases are shared with TRBD2. The CDR3 spans 15 residues. Germline CDR1 and CDR2: SGHAT and FQDESV (reference sequence). The junction had 4 bases not matched to a gene; V was cut back by 5 bases and J by 4 bases. Written as DNA, the CDR3 is TGTGCCAGCAGCACGACTAGCGGGAAGTACAATGAGCAGTTCTTC. Translating it yields CASSTTSGKYNEQFF.

This chain uses TRBV5-1 with TRBJ1-4; 9 bases line up with TRBD1. Germline-derived CDR1 and CDR2 are SGHRS and YFSETQ. With V trimmed by 6 bases and J by 6 bases, 6 bases remained unmatched. The CDR3 is made up of 14 amino acids. The CDR3 DNA reads TGCGCCAGCACTACAGGGGGCGGATATGAAAAACTGTTTTTT. As protein: CASTTGGGYEKLFF.

This clone was counted a few times. The CDR3 protein is CASRGSWREGYGYTF. DNA of the CDR3: TGTGCCAGCAGAGGGAGTTGGAGGGAGGGCTATGGCTACACCTTC. The chain uses TRBV6-1 and TRBJ1-2, with no clear D. The germline CDR1 and CDR2 sequences are MNHNS and SASEGT. This CDR3 spans 15 amino acids. Trimming shortened V by 6 bases and J by 4 bases, and 18 bases separated the two germline ends.

This clone was observed a few times. The chain employs TRBV12-3 or TRBV12-4 and TRBJ2-7; 15 bases fit TRBD2. CDR3 length equals 15 residues. Trimming removed 6 bases from V and 4 bases from J; junction bases left unmatched: 4. DNA of the CDR3: TGTGCCAGCAGCCCTGGACTAGCGGGAGGGTACGAGCAGTACTTC. Residues: CASSPGLAGGYEQYF.

J is TRBJ2-7 and V is TRBV10-1, with a tentative D call TRBD1 (6 bases). The germline gives CDR1 WNHNN, CDR2 SYGVQD (reference sequence). With 5 bases removed from V and 4 bases from J, the gap between germline ends came to 6 bases. The CDR3 consists of 11 residues. CDR3: CASSQGYEQYF. The CDR3 region has the DNA TGCGCCAGCAGTCAGGGGTACGAGCAGTACTTC.

In nucleotides, the CDR3 is TGTGCCAGCAGCTTAAAGGGGGGAAGCGTGACACACTACGAGCAGTACTTC. Amino acids: CASSLKGGSVTHYEQYF. The chain has TRBV11-2 and TRBJ2-7, with D perhaps TRBD1 or TRBD2 (6 bases each). This CDR3 spans 17 amino acids. Per germline, CDR1 SGHAT and CDR2 FQNNGV. The V and J ends lost 2 bases and 3 bases respectively, with 20 bases between them.

This clone was counted a single time. The chain's CDR3 is CASSLGTSGLYEQYF. The CDR3 nucleotides are TGTGCCAGCAGCTTAGGGACTAGCGGGCTGTACGAGCAGTACTTC. The chain recombines TRBV7-8 with TRBJ2-7; 11 nucleotides line up with TRBD2. Germline trimming cut 1 base from V and 4 bases from J; bases unmatched to any gene: 3. The V gene's germline CDR1 is SGHVS and CDR2 FQNEAQ. The CDR3 consists of 15 residues.

In the case of this clone: One junction end disagrees with the germline gene, perhaps due to a read error. This chain uses TRBV7-2 with TRBJ2-3; D might be TRBD1 (6 bases). Germline V CDR1 and CDR2: SGHTA, FQGNSA. The CDR3 covers 14 residues. This CDR3 reads CASSPGQSTDAQYF. Here the CDR3 DNA reads TGTGCCAGCAGCCCTGGACAGTCCACAGATGCGCAGTATTTT.

The chain has TRBV6-6 and TRBJ2-3; TRBD1 might be the D (6 bases). Germline CDR1 and CDR2: MNHNY and SVGAGI (reference sequence). This CDR3 comprises 15 residues. Trimming took 2 bases from V and 3 from J, leaving 12 bases between them. The CDR3: CASSYRIGGTDTQYF. CDR3 bases: TGTGCCAGCAGTTACCGCATAGGGGGAACAGATACGCAGTATTTT.

This clone has only a few counts. V and J are TRBV27 and TRBJ2-3; 7 bases fit TRBD2. The CDR3 spans 16 residues. Germline loops: CDR1 MNHEY, CDR2 SMNVEV (reference sequence). J was trimmed by 2 bases and V by 5 bases; bases with no gene match: 10. The CDR3 bases are TGTGCCAGCAGTCCGGTACTAGCGACTCTCACAGATACGCAGTATTTT. Translating gives CASSPVLATLTDTQYF.

The V gene is TRBV20-1, the J gene TRBJ1-1, with D tentatively TRBD1 (5 bases). With 5 bases removed from V and 3 bases from J, the gap between germline ends came to 7 bases. The CDR3 covers 11 residues. Germline CDR1 reads DFQATT; CDR2 reads SNEGSKA (reference sequence). For the CDR3, the DNA is TGCAGTGCTGGGACTGACACTGAAGCTTTCTTT. Its translation: CSAGTDTEAFF.

This clone was seen at least ten times. The chain uses TRBV7-2 and TRBJ2-6, with TRBD1 matching 9 bases. Losses at the gene ends were 4 bases for V and 1 base for J; bases not matched to a gene: 11. Germline V gene lookup returns CDR1 SGHTA and CDR2 FQGNSA. This CDR3 comprises 19 residues. The CDR3: CASSSGGWTGESGANVLTF. The CDR3 bases are TGTGCCAGCAGCTCGGGCGGCTGGACAGGGGAGTCTGGGGCCAACGTCCTGACTTTC.

This sequence joins TRBV5-1 and TRBJ1-2, with D uncertain. This CDR3 comprises 14 residues. CDR1 is SGHRS and CDR2 is YFSETQ in the germline V gene. Trimming left V 2 bases short and J 4 bases short, with 12 bases between. CDR3 residues: CASSFRGGSYGYTF. The CDR3 coding sequence is TGCGCCAGCAGCTTCCGTGGCGGATCCTATGGCTACACCTTC.

In its sample, this clone was seen a few times. The chain couples TRBV12-5 to TRBJ2-7; D gene unclear. Germline assignment: CDR1 LGHNT and CDR2 FRNRAP. V lost 6 bases and J 2 bases, leaving 11 bases between the germline ends. This CDR3 region has 13 residues. CDR3 region: CASGSGSTYEQYF. CDR3 sequence (DNA): TGTGCTAGTGGGTCCGGGTCCACCTACGAGCAGTACTTC.

This clone has ten or more counts. V gene TRBV3-1 combines with J gene TRBJ1-2; unclear D gene. V lost 1 base, J lost 4 bases, and 13 bases lay in between. This CDR3 contains 15 residues. The germline V gene has CDR1 LGHDT and CDR2 YNNKEL (reference sequence). This CDR3 reads CASSQVAGGSYGYTF. As DNA, the CDR3 is TGTGCCAGCAGCCAAGTCGCGGGAGGGAGCTATGGCTACACCTTC.

This clone was seen a few times. J is TRBJ2-7 and V is TRBV6-1; TRBD1 is a possible D gene (6 bases). CDR1 MNHNS and CDR2 SASEGT come from the germline V gene. This CDR3 is 16 amino acids long. V lost 6 bases, J lost 3 bases, and 21 bases lay in between. The CDR3 sequence: CASSYPLRQASYEQYF. CDR3 DNA sequence: TGTGCCAGCAGCTATCCACTTAGACAGGCTAGCTACGAGCAGTACTTC.

The gene calls are TRBV12-3 or TRBV12-4 and TRBJ1-1; D remains ambiguous. Trimming removed 4 bases from V and 0 bases from J, with 9 bases in between. CDR3 length: 14 amino acids. CDR3 residues: CASSSTWVNTEAFF. The DNA for the CDR3 is TGTGCCAGCAGTTCTACTTGGGTGAACACTGAAGCTTTCTTT.